The text below deals with one T cell receptor (beta chain). Antigen specificity is unknown. The PCR contained 60 Vbeta and 13 Jbeta primers. Sequenced by immunoSEQ multiplex PCR; TCRdb stores in-frame clones only, minus some. There are about 92,000 clones in the sample; roughly 80% occur only once, and under 8% lies in the top ten. The entry originates in a study of cytomegalovirus exposure and HLA in healthy donors. Study-level findings and limits: One later analysis reportedly identified an Asian-associated ancestry cluster that showed fewer N-insertions than the roughly 640-donor mean. Sequencing likely generated an artifact that appeared as a cluster of highly shared sequence variants. The analysis excluded some indistinguishable V segments, including TRBV6-2 and TRBV6-3.

This CDR3 spans 11 amino acids. V lost 7 bases to trimming and J lost 5 bases, with 6 bases between them. Germline CDR1 is MNHGY and CDR2 is SAAAGT. The sequence was obtained from a man aged 45-65 years in good health and CMV-seropositive. Sequenced sample: PBMCs. V usage is TRBV6-8 and J usage is TRBJ2-1; no clear D. CDR3: CASTIDNEQFF. The CDR3 nucleotides are TGTGCCAGCACCATAGACAATGAGCAGTTCTTC.